The 26 T cell receptor beta chains in this list originate from one sample, sequenced in a study of blood T cell repertoires in COVID-19. Generated by immunoSEQ multiplex PCR, the TCRdb table keeps only in-frame clones and is missing some. The sample lists fewer than 150,000 clones; around 88% were seen once. The sequenced sample consisted of peripheral blood. Receptor source: a human donor in a cohort sampled during active COVID-19.

This chain uses TRBV2 with TRBJ1-6; 12 nucleotides match TRBD1. CDR3 length: 14 residues. V gave up 7 bases and J gave up 10 bases; unmatched junction bases: 5. Germline V gene sequence: CDR1 SNHLY, CDR2 FYNNEI. CDR3 residues: CASTRDRGQSPLHF. The CDR3 DNA sequence: TGTGCCAGCACCCGGGACAGGGGGCAGTCACCCCTCCACTTT.

The V and J genes are TRBV7-2 and TRBJ1-2; D is unresolved. This CDR3 contains 13 residues. Germline V gene sequence: CDR1 SGHTA, CDR2 FQGNSA. V dropped 1 base and J dropped 7 bases, with 10 bases sitting between them. CDR3: CASSLGAGFGYTF. The CDR3 bases are TGTGCCAGCAGCTTAGGTGCCGGGTTTGGCTACACCTTC.

This clone was detected only once. The chain couples TRBV24-1 to TRBJ2-2; TRBD2 might be the D (5 bases). The CDR3 extends over 12 amino acids. Germline V gives CDR1 KGHDR, CDR2 SFDVKD. Trimming removed 12 bases at V and 8 bases at J, with 15 bases between. CDR3 sequence (DNA): TGTGCCTCTAGAGGGTCCACGGGGGAGCTGTTTTTT. The encoded protein is CASRGSTGELFF.

The chain is built from TRBV2 and TRBJ1-1; D remains ambiguous. Trimming shortened V by 0 bases and J by 3 bases, and 8 bases separated the two germline ends. Germline lookup yields CDR1 SNHLY and CDR2 FYNNEI. The length of the CDR3 is 14 residues. Here the CDR3 DNA reads TGTGCCAGCAGTGAAGCGGGCAGGTACACTGAAGCTTTCTTT. Translation gives CASSEAGRYTEAFF.

The CDR3 sequence: CASSLGQTYEQYF. CDR3 coding DNA: TGCGCCAGCAGCCTAGGACAGACCTACGAGCAGTACTTC. V gene TRBV4-1 combines with J gene TRBJ2-7; perhaps TRBD1 as D (6 bases). The CDR3 sequence is 13 residues long. Trimming pared 4 bases from V and 2 bases from J, leaving 9 bases between. Germline CDR1 and CDR2: MGHRA and YSYEKL.

The chain links TRBV4-1 to TRBJ2-5; 8 positions agree with TRBD1. Germline values: CDR1 MGHRA, CDR2 YSYEKL. The CDR3 has 15 residues. V was pared by 6 bases and J by 4 bases, with 10 bases of the junction left unmatched. The CDR3 coding sequence is TGCGCCAGCAGTCAGATGGGTGGACAGGGAGAGACCCAGTACTTC. It yields the protein CASSQMGGQGETQYF.

The rearrangement uses TRBV24-1 and TRBJ2-1, with D unresolved. From germline, CDR1 is KGHDR and CDR2 SFDVKD. Trimming took off 1 base at V and 10 bases at J, with 10 bases between the two ends. The length of the CDR3 is 13 residues. CDR3 sequence reads: CATSDFLREEQFF. The CDR3 DNA is TGTGCCACCAGTGATTTTCTTCGCGAGGAGCAGTTCTTC.

This clone has more than one count but fewer than ten. J is TRBJ2-2 and V is TRBV7-3, with 7 nucleotides matching TRBD1. Germline-derived CDR1 and CDR2 are SGHTA and FQGTGA. V was pared by 4 bases and J by 3 bases, with 2 bases of the junction left unmatched. The CDR3 is 14 residues long. The CDR3 loop reads CASSSGQYTGELFF. The CDR3, as DNA: TGTGCCAGCAGCTCGGGACAGTACACCGGGGAGCTGTTTTTT.

The chain combines TRBV9 with TRBJ2-1; 7 nucleotides match TRBD2. The length of the CDR3 is 17 residues. V lost 2 bases to trimming and J lost 6 bases; unmatched junction nucleotides: 14. Germline V gene lookup returns CDR1 SGDLS and CDR2 YYNGEE. The CDR3 is CASSVGPERGLTNEQFF. CDR3 coding DNA: TGTGCCAGCAGCGTCGGACCCGAGCGGGGCTTGACCAATGAGCAGTTCTTC. The variable domain in full, completed from reference TRBV9 and TRBJ2-1, reads DSGVTQTPKHLITATGQRVTLRCSPRSGDLSVYWYQQSLDQGLQFLIQYYNGEERAKGNILERFSAQQFPDLHSELNLSSLELGDSALYFCASSVGPERGLTNEQFFGPGTRLTVL.

CDR3 region: CASSQGGGSSGNTIYF. The CDR3 coding sequence is TGTGCCAGCAGCCAAGGGGGCGGAAGCTCTGGAAACACCATATATTTT. The V call is TRBV3-1 (or the pseudogene TRBV3-2), the J call TRBJ1-3; a possible D gene is TRBD1 (5 bases). The CDR3 has 16 residues. Per germline, CDR1 LGHDT and CDR2 YNNKEL (reference sequence). The V and J ends lost 1 base and 0 bases respectively, with 10 bases between them.

The chain has TRBV7-6 and TRBJ1-2; D unresolved. CDR3 length: 15 amino acids. Looked up from germline, CDR1 is SGHVS and CDR2 is FNYEAQ. Trimming stripped 1 base from V and 2 bases from J, with 11 bases between. The CDR3 sequence: CASSLGPQPNYGYTF. Written as DNA, the CDR3 is TGTGCCAGCAGCTTAGGGCCTCAACCCAACTATGGCTACACCTTC.

The CDR3 sequence is CASSLVTRVTDTQYF. The CDR3 nucleotides read TGTGCCAGCAGCTTAGTGACTAGGGTTACAGATACGCAGTATTTT. The chain carries TRBV7-2 and TRBJ2-3, with D possibly being TRBD2 (6 bases). CDR3 length: 15 residues. V shed 1 base and J shed 3 bases, with 11 bases lying between them. Germline V CDR1 and CDR2: SGHTA, FQGNSA.

This rearrangement joins TRBV7-9 to TRBJ1-2; TRBD1 agrees at 7 bases. The CDR3 totals 15 residues. V lost 1 base to trimming and J lost 8 bases; unmatched junction nucleotides: 10. Germline V lookup: CDR1 SEHNR, CDR2 FQNEAQ (reference sequence). The CDR3 nucleotides are TGTGCCAGCAGCTTAGTGGGGGGACAGTCTGGCGGCTACACCTTC. Translating gives CASSLVGGQSGGYTF.

The chain carries TRBV19 and TRBJ1-5; the D is unclear. From germline, CDR1 is LNHDA and CDR2 SQIVND (reference sequence). The CDR3 has 14 residues. Trimming pared 8 bases from V and 5 bases from J, leaving 16 bases between. This CDR3 reads CASPRGREDQPQHF. The CDR3 DNA reads as TGTGCCAGTCCTCGGGGTAGGGAGGATCAGCCCCAGCATTTT.

The CDR3 spells CASSEPTARVHLKQFF. The CDR3 DNA is TGTGCCAGCAGTGAACCTACCGCACGGGTTCACCTAAAGCAGTTCTTC. This chain uses TRBV2 with TRBJ2-1; D is ambiguous. Trimming took off 2 bases at V and 11 bases at J, with 22 bases between the two ends. CDR3 length: 16 residues. The germline V gene has CDR1 SNHLY and CDR2 FYNNEI.

The rearrangement joins TRBV9 to TRBJ2-7; 8 nucleotides match TRBD1. V lost 4 bases, J lost 2 bases, and 8 bases stayed unmatched. The germline V gene has CDR1 SGDLS and CDR2 YYNGEE. The CDR3 extends over 15 amino acids. The CDR3 is CASSPTGGIAYEQYF. The CDR3 nucleotides are TGTGCCAGCAGCCCAACAGGGGGTATTGCCTACGAGCAGTACTTC. Complete variable domain (other parts from reference TRBV9 and TRBJ2-7): DSGVTQTPKHLITATGQRVTLRCSPRSGDLSVYWYQQSLDQGLQFLIQYYNGEERAKGNILERFSAQQFPDLHSELNLSSLELGDSALYFCASSPTGGIAYEQYFGPGTRLTVT.

The chain combines TRBV6-6 with TRBJ2-1; D remains unclear. This CDR3 has 16 amino acids. Per germline, CDR1 MNHNY and CDR2 SVGAGI (reference sequence). The V end was cut by 2 bases, the J end by 0 bases, with 11 bases between. The CDR3 spells CASSYVTARSYNEQFF. CDR3 DNA sequence: TGTGCCAGCAGTTACGTAACAGCCCGCTCCTACAATGAGCAGTTCTTC.

This clone was recorded many times. The chain uses TRBV7-8 and TRBJ1-5, with 7 bases identical to TRBD1. There are 14 residues in the CDR3. Trimming cost V 3 bases and J 5 bases; bases outside gene matches: 4. Germline values: CDR1 SGHVS, CDR2 FQNEAQ. The CDR3 nucleotides read TGTGCCAGCAGCTTGACACAGGGGTATCAGCCCCAGCATTTT. Its translation is CASSLTQGYQPQHF.

V usage is TRBV7-2 and J usage is TRBJ1-1; a weak D match, TRBD1 (5 bases). This CDR3 has 13 residues. Trimming took 2 bases from V and 4 from J, leaving 8 bases between them. Germline values: CDR1 SGHTA, CDR2 FQGNSA. The CDR3 coding sequence is TGTGCCAGCAGCTTACTCCAGGGCACTGAAGCTTTCTTT. Encoded protein: CASSLLQGTEAFF.

This chain links TRBV19 with TRBJ2-7; 7 bases align to TRBD2. Germline V gene lookup returns CDR1 LNHDA and CDR2 SQIVND (reference sequence). The ends lost 3 bases at V and 3 bases at J; junction bases unmatched: 5. The CDR3 sequence is 14 residues long. The CDR3 DNA is TGTGCCAGTAGTATCGGGGGGAAGGTCTACGAGCAGTACTTC. Amino acid sequence: CASSIGGKVYEQYF. Using reference TRBV19 and TRBJ2-7 for the parts outside the CDR3, the full variable domain is DGGITQSPKYLFRKEGQNVTLSCEQNLNHDAMYWYRQDPGQGLRLIYYSQIVNDFQKGDIAEGYSVSREKKESFPLTVTSAQKNPTAFYLCASSIGGKVYEQYFGPGTRLTVT.

The chain couples TRBV19 to TRBJ1-4; 8 bases line up with TRBD1. This CDR3 comprises 18 residues. CDR1 LNHDA and CDR2 SQIVND come from the germline V gene (reference sequence). Trimming at V came to 2 bases and at J to 7 bases, leaving 15 bases not matched to a gene. CDR3 DNA: TGTGCCAGTAGTATATTGGGACAGGAGGTTTCTGGGGGTGAAAAACTGTTTTTT. It codes for CASSILGQEVSGGEKLFF.

This clone was picked up a small number of times. This chain joins TRBV11-3 and TRBJ1-5, with 9 nucleotides matching TRBD1. The germline CDR1 and CDR2 sequences are SGHNT and YENEEA. Trimming took 5 bases from V and 2 from J; bases not matched to a gene: 13. The CDR3 covers 18 residues. The CDR3 region is CASSPTGGQGSCNQPQHF. CDR3 DNA sequence: TGTGCCAGCAGCCCCACGGGTGGACAGGGGAGTTGCAATCAGCCCCAGCATTTT.

The chain couples TRBV4-2 to TRBJ2-7; the D gene is possibly TRBD1 (6 bases). V dropped 1 base and J dropped 3 bases, with 19 bases sitting between them. This CDR3 comprises 17 residues. Germline CDR1 is LGHNA and CDR2 is YNFKEQ. The CDR3 nucleotides read TGTGCCAGCAGCCAAGGGAAACAGGGAGAGGGCTTCTACGAGCAGTACTTC. It encodes CASSQGKQGEGFYEQYF.

Only a few counts were recorded for this clone. The chain uses TRBV9 and TRBJ2-7; 8 nucleotides line up with TRBD1. Germline V lookup: CDR1 SGDLS, CDR2 YYNGEE. Trimming at V came to 0 bases and at J to 3 bases, leaving 8 bases not matched to a gene. The CDR3 runs to 16 residues. The CDR3 spells CASSVEDRAQGYEQYF. In nucleotides, the CDR3 is TGTGCCAGCAGCGTAGAGGACAGGGCCCAAGGCTACGAGCAGTACTTC.

J is TRBJ1-2 and V is TRBV10-3; D not certain. Trimming shortened V by 3 bases and J by 8 bases, and 10 bases separated the two germline ends. Germline V gene sequence: CDR1 ENHRY, CDR2 SYGVKD. The CDR3 runs to 12 residues. CDR3 region: CAISERGRGYTF. As DNA, the CDR3 is TGTGCCATCAGTGAAAGAGGGCGAGGCTACACCTTC.

This sequence joins TRBV19 and TRBJ2-5; the match to TRBD1 covers 7 bases. This CDR3 contains 15 residues. Unmatched junction bases numbered 9, after V lost 3 bases and J lost 5 bases. Germline CDR1 LNHDA, CDR2 SQIVND (reference sequence). CDR3 in amino acids: CASSIGQEAWETQYF. The CDR3 DNA reads as TGTGCCAGTAGTATCGGACAGGAGGCTTGGGAGACCCAGTACTTC.